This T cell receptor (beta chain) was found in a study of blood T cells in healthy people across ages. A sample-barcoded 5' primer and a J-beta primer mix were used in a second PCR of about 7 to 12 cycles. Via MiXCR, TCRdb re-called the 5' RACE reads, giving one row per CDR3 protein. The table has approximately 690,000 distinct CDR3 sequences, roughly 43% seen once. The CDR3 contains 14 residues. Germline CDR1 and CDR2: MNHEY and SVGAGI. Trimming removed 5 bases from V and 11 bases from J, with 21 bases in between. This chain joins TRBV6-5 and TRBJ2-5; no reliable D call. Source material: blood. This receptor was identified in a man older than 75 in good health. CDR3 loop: CASSPDPSYNKQYF. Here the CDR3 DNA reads TGTGCCAGCAGTCCTGACCCTTCTTACAATAAGCAGTACTTC.